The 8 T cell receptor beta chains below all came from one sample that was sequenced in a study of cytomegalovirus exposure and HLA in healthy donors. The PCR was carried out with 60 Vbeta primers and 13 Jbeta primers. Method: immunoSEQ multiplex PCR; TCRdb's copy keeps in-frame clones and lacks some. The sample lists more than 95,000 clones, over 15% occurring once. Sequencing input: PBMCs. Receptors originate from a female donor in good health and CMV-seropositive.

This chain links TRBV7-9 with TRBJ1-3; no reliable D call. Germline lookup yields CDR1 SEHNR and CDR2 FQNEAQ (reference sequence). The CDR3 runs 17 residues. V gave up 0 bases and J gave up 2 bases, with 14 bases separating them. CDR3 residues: CASSLAFTAGTGNTIYF. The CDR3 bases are TGTGCCAGCAGCTTAGCGTTTACTGCAGGTACTGGAAACACCATATATTTT.

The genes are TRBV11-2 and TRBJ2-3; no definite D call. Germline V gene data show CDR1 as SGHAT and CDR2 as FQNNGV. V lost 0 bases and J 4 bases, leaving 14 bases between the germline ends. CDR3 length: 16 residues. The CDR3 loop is CASSLDPFRVADTQYF. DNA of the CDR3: TGTGCCAGCAGCTTAGACCCTTTTCGGGTTGCAGATACGCAGTATTTT.

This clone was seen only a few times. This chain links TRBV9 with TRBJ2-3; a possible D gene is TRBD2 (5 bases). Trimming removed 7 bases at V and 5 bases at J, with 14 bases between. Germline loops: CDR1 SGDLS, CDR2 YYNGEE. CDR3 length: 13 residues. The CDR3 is CASQDPRGDTQYF. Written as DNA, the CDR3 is TGTGCCAGCCAAGACCCTCGGGGAGATACGCAGTATTTT.

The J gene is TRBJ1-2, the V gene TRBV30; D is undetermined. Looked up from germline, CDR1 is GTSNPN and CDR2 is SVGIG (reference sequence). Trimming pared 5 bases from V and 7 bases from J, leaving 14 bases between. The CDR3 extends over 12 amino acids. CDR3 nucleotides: TGTGCCTGGGGGCAGAGGGCTCCTGGCTACACCTTC. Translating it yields CAWGQRAPGYTF. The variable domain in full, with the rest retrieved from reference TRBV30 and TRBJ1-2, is SQTIHQWPATLVQPVGSPLSLECTVEGTSNPNLYWYRQAAGRGLQLLFYSVGIGQISSEVPQNLSASRPQDRQFILSSKKLLLSDSGFYLCAWGQRAPGYTFGSGTRLTVV.

In nucleotides, the CDR3 is TGCAGCGCTGGAGGCCGGGGACAGGGGGCCTACGAGCAGTACTTC. Residues: CSAGGRGQGAYEQYF. V and J are TRBV29-1 and TRBJ2-7; 11 bases align to TRBD1. CDR1 is SQVTM and CDR2 is ANQGSEA in the germline V gene. The J segment lost 2 bases and the V segment lost 7 bases, leaving 10 bases of the junction unmatched. This CDR3 is 15 amino acids long.

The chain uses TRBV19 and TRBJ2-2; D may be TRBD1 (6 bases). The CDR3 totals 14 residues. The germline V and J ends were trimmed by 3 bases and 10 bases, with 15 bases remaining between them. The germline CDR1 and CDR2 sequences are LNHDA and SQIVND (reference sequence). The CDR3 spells CASSIGVRGMELFF. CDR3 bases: TGTGCCAGTAGTATTGGCGTCAGGGGCATGGAGCTGTTTTTT.

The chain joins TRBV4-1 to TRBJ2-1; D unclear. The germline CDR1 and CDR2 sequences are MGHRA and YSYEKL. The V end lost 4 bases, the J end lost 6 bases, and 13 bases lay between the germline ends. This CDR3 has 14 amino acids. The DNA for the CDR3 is TGCGCCAGCAGCCCTGCCCAACATCCCAATGAGCAGTTCTTC. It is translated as CASSPAQHPNEQFF.

CDR3 region: CASSVAGTENQPQHF. CDR3 sequence (DNA): TGCGCCAGCAGCGTTGCCGGGACAGAGAATCAGCCCCAGCATTTT. The rearrangement joins TRBV5-1 to TRBJ1-5, with TRBD1 identical over 7 bases. V was clipped by 4 bases and J by 4 bases; unmatched bases: 8. The CDR3 sequence is 15 residues long. Germline V CDR1 and CDR2: SGHRS, YFSETQ.